These 32 T cell receptor beta chains share one sample of origin, sequenced in a study of cytomegalovirus exposure and HLA in healthy donors. Vbeta (60) and Jbeta (13) primers were used in the PCR. The assay was immunoSEQ multiplex PCR, and TCRdb's table has in-frame clones only and misses some. This repertoire includes 150,000 to 200,000 clones. The sequencing input was PBMCs. The receptors derive from a woman aged 55-70 years in good health and CMV-seronegative.

The chain employs TRBV7-8 and TRBJ1-6; the D gene is possibly TRBD1 (5 bases). Germline loops: CDR1 SGHVS, CDR2 FQNEAQ. CDR3 size: 13 residues. V gave up 8 bases and J gave up 10 bases, with 15 bases separating them. CDR3 loop: CASGHSIESPLHF. The DNA of the CDR3 is TGTGCCAGCGGACACTCGATTGAGTCACCCCTCCACTTT.

V is TRBV28 and J is TRBJ2-3, with a weak D call TRBD1 (6 bases). The CDR3 is 16 residues long. The V gene lost 7 bases and the J gene lost 4 bases, with 21 bases spanning the gap. Germline V gene lookup returns CDR1 MDHEN and CDR2 SYDVKM. CDR3 region: CASTSPGHNLPDTQYF. CDR3 in DNA: TGTGCCAGCACCTCCCCGGGACACAATCTTCCAGATACGCAGTATTTT.

The V and J genes are TRBV6-6 and TRBJ1-2; possibly TRBD1 for D (6 bases). V was pared by 5 bases and J by 4 bases, with 11 bases between. There are 13 residues in the CDR3. Per the germline V gene, CDR1 is MNHNY and CDR2 is SVGAGI (reference sequence). The CDR3 nucleotides are TGTGCCAGCAGTACAGGGTTTGGCTATGGCTACACCTTC. Translated, it gives CASSTGFGYGYTF.

This chain joins TRBV11-2 and TRBJ2-3; D not certain. The germline V gene encodes CDR1 SGHAT and CDR2 FQNNGV. V was trimmed by 3 bases and J by 3 bases, leaving 13 bases between them. This CDR3 is 15 amino acids long. The CDR3 spells CASSFSLGWTDTQYF. CDR3 bases: TGTGCCAGCAGCTTCTCGCTAGGTTGGACAGATACGCAGTATTTT. Variable domain in full (rest from reference TRBV11-2 and TRBJ2-3): EAGVAQSPRYKIIEKRQSVAFWCNPISGHATLYWYQQILGQGPKLLIQFQNNGVVDDSQLPKDRFSAERLKGVDSTLKIQPAKLEDSAVYLCASSFSLGWTDTQYFGPGTRLTVL.

The J gene is TRBJ2-4, the V gene TRBV30, with 7 bases aligning to TRBD2. The CDR3 has 15 amino acids. V dropped 1 base and J dropped 3; count of bases not matched to a gene: 6. Per the germline V gene, CDR1 is GTSNPN and CDR2 is SVGIG (reference sequence). The CDR3 loop reads CAWSEAGYLKNIQYF. The CDR3 nucleotides read TGTGCCTGGAGTGAAGCGGGATACCTCAAAAACATTCAGTACTTC.

The chain recombines TRBV7-9 with TRBJ1-1; a possible D gene is TRBD1 (6 bases). Trimming took off 8 bases at V and 2 bases at J, with 18 bases between the two ends. CDR1 and CDR2 (germline): SEHNR, FQNEAQ (reference sequence). CDR3 length: 15 residues. The CDR3 DNA sequence: TGTGCCAGCGGCGTCCGCGGGGGCCTTAACACTGAAGCTTTCTTT. Translation gives CASGVRGGLNTEAFF.

The rearrangement links TRBV15 to TRBJ1-2, with unresolved D. Germline V CDR1 and CDR2: LNHNV, YYDKDF (reference sequence). V was pared by 5 bases and J by 0 bases, with 7 bases between. The CDR3 totals 13 residues. CDR3 sequence: CATSGGTNYGYTF. The DNA for the CDR3 is TGTGCCACCAGCGGCGGGACTAACTATGGCTACACCTTC.

The chain has TRBV19 and TRBJ1-1, with 7 bases identical to TRBD1. The germline CDR1 and CDR2 sequences are LNHDA and SQIVND (reference sequence). This CDR3 is built from 13 residues. With V trimmed by 9 bases and J by 8 bases, 12 bases remained unmatched. For the CDR3, the DNA is TGTGCCAGCATGGACAGGAGTGGCCTCGAAGCTTTCTTT. Its translation: CASMDRSGLEAFF.

This chain joins TRBV29-1 and TRBJ2-5, with TRBD2 as a possible D gene (5 bases). The CDR3 is made up of 12 amino acids. V lost 5 bases, J lost 1 base, and 8 bases lay in between. Germline V lookup: CDR1 SQVTM, CDR2 ANQGSEA. The DNA for the CDR3 is TGCAGCGTTTCCGGGATCCAAGAGACCCAGTACTTC. It codes for CSVSGIQETQYF.

The V gene is TRBV4-2, the J gene TRBJ1-4, with D maybe TRBD1 (5 bases). The CDR3 spans 15 residues. V was pared by 1 base and J by 8 bases, with 14 bases between. CDR1 is LGHNA and CDR2 is YNFKEQ in the germline V gene. The CDR3 reads CASSQGASGQEKLFF. CDR3 DNA: TGTGCCAGCAGCCAAGGGGCGTCAGGGCAGGAAAAACTGTTTTTT.

This chain connects TRBV29-1 to TRBJ2-5; tentative D call: TRBD2 (5 bases). The CDR3 length is 12 residues. Germline V CDR1 and CDR2: SQVTM, ANQGSEA. The CDR3: CGAGLLGETQYF. CDR3 nucleotide sequence: TGCGGCGCCGGACTGCTCGGAGAGACCCAGTACTTC.

For this clone: The sample holds other DNA sequences that translate to the same CDR3. The chain carries TRBV18 and TRBJ1-1, with D possibly TRBD1 on 5 matching bases. V was cut by 3 bases and J by 1 base, with 9 bases left in between. The CDR3 extends over 14 amino acids. The germline CDR1 and CDR2 sequences are KGHSH and LQKENI. The CDR3 here is CASSPKGENTEAFF. The DNA of the CDR3 is TGTGCCAGCTCACCGAAAGGGGAGAACACTGAAGCTTTCTTT.

This chain joins TRBV7-9 and TRBJ1-1; 7 positions match TRBD1. CDR1 and CDR2 from the germline V gene are SEHNR and FQNEAQ (reference sequence). The CDR3 extends over 14 amino acids. V shed 5 bases, J shed 5 bases, and the junction held 8 bases outside the gene matches. The CDR3 loop is CASSPTAGGTEAFF. The CDR3 region has the DNA TGTGCCAGCAGCCCCACCGCAGGGGGAACTGAAGCTTTCTTT.

This chain connects TRBV7-2 to TRBJ2-1, with 13 nucleotides matching TRBD2. Unmatched junction bases numbered 4, after V lost 4 bases and J lost 7 bases. Germline V lookup: CDR1 SGHTA, CDR2 FQGNSA. This CDR3 contains 15 residues. The CDR3: CASSSLAGGRNEQFF. The CDR3 DNA reads TGTGCCAGCAGCTCACTAGCGGGGGGGAGGAATGAGCAGTTCTTC.

The chain recombines TRBV4-1 with TRBJ2-3; TRBD2 might be the D (5 bases). The CDR3 is made up of 15 amino acids. Trimming removed 1 base from V and 5 bases from J, with 13 bases in between. From germline, CDR1 is MGHRA and CDR2 YSYEKL. The CDR3 DNA reads as TGCGCCAGCAGCCAAGGCCCCGGACGGGAAGATACGCAGTATTTT. This codes for CASSQGPGREDTQYF.

The J gene is TRBJ1-1, the V gene TRBV2; D is perhaps TRBD1 (6 bases). With 5 bases removed from V and 5 bases from J, the gap between germline ends came to 15 bases. This CDR3 contains 14 residues. Germline CDR1 is SNHLY and CDR2 is FYNNEI. The chain's CDR3 is CASSQQGLGTEAFF. For the CDR3, the DNA is TGTGCCAGCAGTCAACAGGGTCTAGGAACTGAAGCTTTCTTT. Full variable domain (rest looked up from reference TRBV2 and TRBJ1-1): EPEVTQTPSHQVTQMGQEVILRCVPISNHLYFYWYRQILGQKVEFLVSFYNNEISEKSEIFDDQFSVERPDGSNFTLKIRSTKLEDSAMYFCASSQQGLGTEAFFGQGTRLTVV.

J is TRBJ1-5 and V is TRBV27; TRBD1 agrees at 7 bases. The CDR3 totals 17 residues. The V gene's germline CDR1 is MNHEY and CDR2 SMNVEV (reference sequence). Trimming removed 2 bases from V and 3 bases from J; junction bases left unmatched: 10. The CDR3 DNA reads as TGTGCCAGCAGTTTAAATGGCTACAGGGGTACCAATCAGCCCCAGCATTTT. The encoded protein is CASSLNGYRGTNQPQHF.

The chain uses TRBV5-1 and TRBJ1-3, with D possibly being TRBD1 (5 bases). Trimming removed 0 bases from V and 0 bases from J, with 13 bases in between. CDR3 size: 17 residues. Germline CDR1 and CDR2: SGHRS and YFSETQ. The CDR3 sequence is CASSLDSRVFSGNTIYF. The DNA of the CDR3 is TGCGCCAGCAGCTTGGATTCCAGGGTTTTCTCTGGAAACACCATATATTTT. Filled out from reference TRBV5-1 and TRBJ1-3, the complete variable domain reads KAGVTQTPRYLIKTRGQQVTLSCSPISGHRSVSWYQQTPGQGLQFLFEYFSETQRNKGNFPGRFSGRQFSNSRSEMNVSTLELGDSALYLCASSLDSRVFSGNTIYFGEGSWLTVV.

The chain is built from TRBV6-1 and TRBJ1-1; 10 positions match TRBD1. CDR3 length: 14 amino acids. J gave up 7 bases and V 6 bases, and 8 bases lay outside the gene matches. Germline V CDR1 and CDR2: MNHNS, SASEGT. For the CDR3, the DNA is TGTGCCAGCAGGACGGGACAGGGGTTAGGTGAAGCTTTCTTT. Translated, it gives CASRTGQGLGEAFF.

The rearrangement joins TRBV7-9 to TRBJ2-3; D is possibly TRBD2 (7 bases). Trimming pared 1 base from V and 5 bases from J, leaving 16 bases between. Germline lookup yields CDR1 SEHNR and CDR2 FQNEAQ (reference sequence). The CDR3 is made up of 16 amino acids. The CDR3 here is CASSLVIGGPGDTQYF. The CDR3 region has the DNA TGTGCCAGCAGCTTAGTTATCGGGGGGCCTGGAGATACGCAGTATTTT.

In DNA form, the CDR3 reads TGTGCCAGCAGCTTAACCCCAAGGACTAGCGGGAGTGCAGAGACCCAGTACTTC. As protein: CASSLTPRTSGSAETQYF. The rearrangement uses TRBV11-2 and TRBJ2-5, with 13 nucleotides matching TRBD2. This CDR3 has 18 amino acids. The V gene end was trimmed by 2 bases and the J gene end by 4 bases; junction bases not matched to a gene: 10. CDR1 is SGHAT, CDR2 FQNNGV, per germline.

This CDR3 is CASSPSAILIRGNTEAFF. CDR3 sequence (DNA): TGTGCCAGCTCACCGTCGGCGATTCTTATTAGGGGGAACACTGAAGCTTTCTTT. V is TRBV18 and J is TRBJ1-1, with D possibly being TRBD1 (5 bases). Germline assignment: CDR1 KGHSH and CDR2 LQKENI. Deletions cut 3 bases from V and 1 base from J, with 21 bases between. The length of the CDR3 is 18 residues.

J is TRBJ2-2 and V is TRBV29-1, with TRBD2 identical over 10 bases. The V segment lost 4 bases and the J segment 4 bases; nucleotides outside the gene matches: 6. The CDR3 consists of 15 residues. Germline CDR1 reads SQVTM; CDR2 reads ANQGSEA. Here the CDR3 DNA reads TGCAGCGTTGGGCTAGCGGGAGAGGTCACCGGGGAGCTGTTTTTT. The encoded protein is CSVGLAGEVTGELFF.

This sequence joins TRBV7-9 and TRBJ1-2; D is perhaps TRBD1 (6 bases). Per germline, CDR1 SEHNR and CDR2 FQNEAQ (reference sequence). The CDR3 has 15 amino acids. Trimming left V 6 bases short and J 0 bases short, with 14 bases between. CDR3 residues: CASSSPGEANYGYTF. CDR3 in DNA: TGTGCCAGCAGTTCCCCAGGGGAAGCTAACTATGGCTACACCTTC.

The rearrangement links TRBV29-1 to TRBJ2-1; 9 nucleotides align to TRBD2. Germline CDR1 and CDR2: SQVTM and ANQGSEA. The CDR3 extends over 15 amino acids. V shed 6 bases, J shed 7 bases, and the junction held 13 bases outside the gene matches. The CDR3 coding sequence is TGCAGCGTGGCTGGGACTAGCATACGCATAAATGAGCAGTTCTTC. It encodes CSVAGTSIRINEQFF.

This chain connects TRBV30 to TRBJ1-4, with TRBD1 matching 7 bases. The J segment lost 7 bases and the V segment lost 0 bases, leaving 8 bases of the junction unmatched. Germline values: CDR1 GTSNPN, CDR2 SVGIG (reference sequence). This CDR3 contains 15 residues. The CDR3 coding sequence is TGTGCCTGGAGTGTACAGGGGAAGTCCTTTGAAAAACTGTTTTTT. This gives the protein CAWSVQGKSFEKLFF.

The chain combines TRBV27 with TRBJ2-3; 8 bases match TRBD2. Trimming at V came to 6 bases and at J to 2 bases, leaving 13 bases not matched to a gene. This CDR3 region has 17 residues. Germline CDR1 reads MNHEY; CDR2 reads SMNVEV (reference sequence). CDR3 amino acids: CASRALARGAITDTQYF. Written as DNA, the CDR3 is TGTGCCAGCAGGGCACTGGCGCGGGGGGCGATCACAGATACGCAGTATTTT.

The CDR3 DNA reads as TGTGCCAGCTCCACTACAGGACAGGGTAATTCACCCCTCCACTTT. Translated, it gives CASSTTGQGNSPLHF. The rearrangement uses TRBV18 and TRBJ1-6; 8 positions match TRBD1. Trimming cost V 6 bases and J 6 bases; bases outside gene matches: 7. Germline values: CDR1 KGHSH, CDR2 LQKENI. The CDR3 sequence is 15 residues long.

The chain links TRBV10-3 to TRBJ1-6; no reliable D call. Trimming removed 7 bases from V and 10 bases from J, with 17 bases in between. CDR1 and CDR2 (germline): ENHRY, SYGVKD. This CDR3 has 14 amino acids. CDR3 nucleotides: TGTGCCATCAAAAGTGTCACGGAGAGATCACCCCTCCACTTT. Protein product: CAIKSVTERSPLHF.

The genes are TRBV7-2 and TRBJ1-5; tentative D call: TRBD1 (6 bases). The CDR3 spans 15 residues. Trimming cost V 5 bases and J 3 bases, with 14 bases left between them. From germline, CDR1 is SGHTA and CDR2 FQGNSA. CDR3 nucleotides: TGTGCCAGCAGCCCACAGGGAGGGGCCAATCAGCCCCAGCATTTT. Amino acid sequence: CASSPQGGANQPQHF.

The chain joins TRBV6-1 to TRBJ2-7; 7 bases are shared with TRBD2. With 2 bases clipped from V and 2 bases from J, the junction kept 6 bases outside the gene matches. Germline CDR1 reads MNHNS; CDR2 reads SASEGT. The CDR3 covers 15 residues. The DNA of the CDR3 is TGTGCCAGCAGTGAATCGCCTAGCGGAACCTACGAGCAGTACTTC. This encodes CASSESPSGTYEQYF.

The chain has TRBV5-1 and TRBJ2-1; 9 bases fit TRBD2. The CDR3 sequence is 15 residues long. Germline V gene data show CDR1 as SGHRS and CDR2 as YFSETQ. V trimming: 0 bases; J trimming: 5 bases; junction bases outside the gene matches: 3. CDR3 bases: TGCGCCAGCAGCTTGGGAGTAGCGGGGGACAATGAGCAGTTCTTC. It is translated as CASSLGVAGDNEQFF.